This T cell receptor (beta chain) was identified in a study of pediatric ulcerative colitis. Libraries were prepared by immunoSEQ multiplex PCR; TCRdb keeps only in-frame clonotypes and omits some of them. The repertoire consists of roughly 38,000 clones, with 70% to 90% occurring once and the leading ten covering roughly 24%. The diagnostic colonoscopy in ulcerative colitis patients preceded any immunosuppressive treatment. The CDR3 extends over 15 amino acids. Deletions cut 0 bases from V and 4 bases from J, with 12 bases between. The V gene's germline CDR1 is LGHNA and CDR2 YNFKEQ. Sequencing was done on a sample of blood. The source of this sequence is a girl aged 10-17 years with moderate ulcerative colitis. The chain employs TRBV4-2 and TRBJ1-1, with D possibly TRBD1 on 6 matching bases. In nucleotides, the CDR3 is TGTGCCAGCAGCCAAGAGGGGCAGGGGCGCACTGAAGCTTTCTTT. Translation: CASSQEGQGRTEAFF.